The T cell receptor (beta chain) described here comes from a study of blood T cell repertoires in COVID-19. Study overall: Spain, Italy and the United States supplied samples that represented acute and convalescent COVID-19.

In the source study's methods: Estimated nucleated cell counts came from reference gene primer amplification. Generated by immunoSEQ multiplex PCR, the TCRdb table keeps only in-frame clones and is missing some. That table gives V, J and clone size, and the DNA gave D and trimming. This sample has about 240,000 clones, with around four fifths found just once. Germline values: CDR1 SGDLS, CDR2 YYNGEE. The CDR3 sequence is 14 residues long. The ends were cut back, 4 bases at V and 3 bases at J, with 14 bases in the middle. Input material: peripheral blood. The TCR was taken from a woman aged 60 to 75 with active or convalescent COVID-19. The chain carries TRBV9 and TRBJ2-7, with unresolved D. CDR3: CASSPQQVYYEQYF. CDR3 nucleotides: TGTGCCAGCAGCCCCCAGCAGGTGTACTACGAGCAGTACTTC.